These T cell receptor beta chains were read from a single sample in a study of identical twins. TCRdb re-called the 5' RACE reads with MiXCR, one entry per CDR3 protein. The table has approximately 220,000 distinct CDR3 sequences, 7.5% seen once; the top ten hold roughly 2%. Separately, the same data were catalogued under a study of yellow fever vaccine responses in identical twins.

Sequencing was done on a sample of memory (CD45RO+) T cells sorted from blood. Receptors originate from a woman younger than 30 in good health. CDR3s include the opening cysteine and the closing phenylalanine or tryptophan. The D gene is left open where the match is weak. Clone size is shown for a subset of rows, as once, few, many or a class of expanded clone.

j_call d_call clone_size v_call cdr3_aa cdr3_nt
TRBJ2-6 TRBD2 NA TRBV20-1 CSARDRTSGSLAGANVLTF TGCAGTGCTAGAGATCGGACTAGCGGGAGTCTTGCCGGGGCCAACGTCCTGACTTTC
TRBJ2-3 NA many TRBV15 CATSRDRGASDTQYF TGTGCCACCAGCAGAGATCGGGGGGCGTCAGATACGCAGTATTTT
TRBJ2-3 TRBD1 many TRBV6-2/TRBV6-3 CASQTGLSTDTQYF TGTGCCAGCCAGACAGGGCTTAGCACAGATACGCAGTATTTT
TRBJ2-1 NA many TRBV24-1 CATSDQHYEQFF TGTGCCACCAGTGATCAACATTACGAGCAGTTCTTC
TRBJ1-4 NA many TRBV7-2 CASSLGSGAEKLFF TGTGCCAGCAGCTTAGGGTCAGGGGCCGAAAAACTGTTTTTT
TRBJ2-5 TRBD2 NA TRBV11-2 CASSLIFGGASETQYF TGTGCCAGCAGCTTAATTTTCGGGGGGGCCTCAGAGACCCAGTACTTC
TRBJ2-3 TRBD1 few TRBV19 CASSPGGTGDTQYF TGTGCCAGTAGTCCGGGCGGGACAGGTGATACGCAGTATTTT
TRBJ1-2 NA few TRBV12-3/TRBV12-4 CASSFGEGYTF TGTGCCAGCAGTTTTGGTGAAGGCTACACCTTC
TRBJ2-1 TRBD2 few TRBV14 CASSQPGTSGGNSYNEQFF TGTGCCAGCAGCCAACCCGGGACTAGCGGGGGGAACTCCTACAATGAGCAGTTCTTC
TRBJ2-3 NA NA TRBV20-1 CFADERDRSTDTQYF TGCTTTGCTGACGAGCGGGACAGGTCCACAGATACGCAGTATTTT
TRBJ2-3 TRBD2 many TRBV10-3 CAISESRAGGVTDTQYF TGTGCCATCAGTGAGTCGCGTGCGGGAGGGGTAACAGATACGCAGTATTTT
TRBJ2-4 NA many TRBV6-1 CASSGSGSVAKNIQYF TGTGCCAGCAGTGGTTCGGGTTCGGTAGCCAAAAACATTCAGTACTTC
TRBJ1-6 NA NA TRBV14 CASRRDGNSPLHF TGTGCCAGCCGGAGGGACGGAAATTCACCCCTCCACTTT
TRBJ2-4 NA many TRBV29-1 CSVVPPDLKNIQYF TGCAGCGTTGTACCACCAGATCTCAAAAACATTCAGTACTTC
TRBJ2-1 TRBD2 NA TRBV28 CASSYPGLAGVRSSSAEFNEQFF TGTGCCAGCAGTTACCCGGGACTAGCGGGAGTCCGGTCGAGTTCGGCCGAGTTCAATGAGCAGTTCTTC
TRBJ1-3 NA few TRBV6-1 CASRRWDTEGNTIYF TGTGCCAGCAGGAGATGGGACACGGAGGGAAACACCATATATTTT
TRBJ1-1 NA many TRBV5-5 CASSYDRWNTEAFF TGTGCCAGCAGTTACGACAGGTGGAACACTGAAGCTTTCTTT
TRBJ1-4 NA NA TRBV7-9 CASSRGRINEKLFF TGTGCCAGCAGCCGCGGACGGATTAATGAAAAACTGTTTTTT
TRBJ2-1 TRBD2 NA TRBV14 CASSQAAGGEQFF TGTGCCAGCAGCCAAGCCGCGGGGGGGGAGCAGTTCTTC
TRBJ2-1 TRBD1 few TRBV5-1 CASSYGTGYGEQFF TGCGCCAGCAGCTACGGGACAGGGTATGGTGAGCAGTTCTTC
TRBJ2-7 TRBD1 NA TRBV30 CAWRGQKNYEQYF TGTGCCTGGAGGGGACAGAAAAACTACGAGCAGTACTTC
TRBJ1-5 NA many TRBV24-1 CATSQRGSNQPQHF TGTGCCACCAGCCAACGGGGTAGCAATCAGCCCCAGCATTTT
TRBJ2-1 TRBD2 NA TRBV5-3 CARSLWWGRAVSYNEQFF TGTGCCAGAAGCTTGTGGTGGGGGAGGGCCGTCTCCTACAATGAGCAGTTCTTC
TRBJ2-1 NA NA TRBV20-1 CSATAENYNEQFF TGCAGTGCCACAGCGGAAAACTACAATGAGCAGTTCTTC
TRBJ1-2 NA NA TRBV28 CASRWGGYGYTF TGTGCCAGCAGATGGGGTGGGTACGGCTACACCTTC
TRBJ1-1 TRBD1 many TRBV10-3 CAISDPDRVTWKAFF TGTGCCATCAGTGACCCGGACAGGGTAACGTGGAAAGCTTTCTTT
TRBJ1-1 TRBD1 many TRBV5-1 CASSLQQGRQTEAFF TGCGCCAGCAGCCTCCAACAGGGGAGGCAAACTGAAGCTTTCTTT
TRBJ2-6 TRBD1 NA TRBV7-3 CASRKETGQTGANVLTF TGTGCCAGCAGGAAAGAGACAGGGCAAACTGGGGCCAACGTCCTGACTTTC
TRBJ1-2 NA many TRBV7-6 CASSLDAGLDYGYTF TGTGCCAGCAGCTTAGACGCAGGGTTGGACTATGGCTACACCTTC
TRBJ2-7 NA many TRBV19 CASSSQRSSYEQYF TGTGCCAGTAGTTCTCAACGAAGTTCCTACGAGCAGTACTTC
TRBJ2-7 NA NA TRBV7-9 CASSFRGYEQYF TGTGCCAGCAGCTTCAGGGGATACGAGCAGTACTTC
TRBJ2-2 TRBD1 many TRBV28 CASRGQGSTGELFF TGTGCCAGCAGGGGACAGGGAAGCACCGGGGAGCTGTTTTTT
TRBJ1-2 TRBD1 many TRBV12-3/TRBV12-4 CASSLVRGNGYTF TGTGCCAGCAGTTTAGTCAGGGGGAATGGCTACACCTTC